This TCR beta chain was profiled in a study of patients and donors after allogeneic stem cell transplantation. MiXCR, run by TCRdb on the RT-PCR reads, gives a single entry per CDR3 protein. The sample carries some 880,000 distinct CDR3 sequences, roughly 18% recorded once. CDR3 length: 15 residues. V was cut by 1 base and J by 3 bases, with 13 bases left in between. CDR1 and CDR2 (germline): SGHAT, FQNNGV. Sequencing was done on a sample of blood, either unsorted or a sorted T cell fraction (not recorded which). The chain has TRBV11-2 and TRBJ2-7, with D unresolved. This TCR was sampled from a human donor who was either an allogeneic HSCT recipient or a stem cell or donor lymphocyte infusion donor (not recorded which). It is not recorded whose cells these are; they may come from a transplant donor. The chain's CDR3 is CASSLGISSVYEQYF. CDR3 in DNA: TGTGCCAGCAGCTTAGGAATTAGCTCTGTCTACGAGCAGTACTTC.